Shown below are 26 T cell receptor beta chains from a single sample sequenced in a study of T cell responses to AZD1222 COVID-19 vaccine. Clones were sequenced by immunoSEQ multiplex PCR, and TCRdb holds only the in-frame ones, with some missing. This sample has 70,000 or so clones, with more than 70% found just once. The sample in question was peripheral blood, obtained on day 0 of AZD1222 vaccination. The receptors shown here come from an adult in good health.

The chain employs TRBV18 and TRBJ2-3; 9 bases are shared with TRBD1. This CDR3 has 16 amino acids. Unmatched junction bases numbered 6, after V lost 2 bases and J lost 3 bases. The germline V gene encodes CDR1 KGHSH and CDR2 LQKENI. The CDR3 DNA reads TGTGCCAGCTCACCATTCGGGACAGGGAGGACAGATACGCAGTATTTT. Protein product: CASSPFGTGRTDTQYF.

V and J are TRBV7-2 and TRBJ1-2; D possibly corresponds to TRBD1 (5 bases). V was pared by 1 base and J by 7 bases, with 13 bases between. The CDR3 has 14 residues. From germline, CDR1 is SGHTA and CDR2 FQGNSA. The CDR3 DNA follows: TGTGCCAGCAGCTTAGTACTCCAGGGCACTGGCTACACCTTC. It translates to CASSLVLQGTGYTF.

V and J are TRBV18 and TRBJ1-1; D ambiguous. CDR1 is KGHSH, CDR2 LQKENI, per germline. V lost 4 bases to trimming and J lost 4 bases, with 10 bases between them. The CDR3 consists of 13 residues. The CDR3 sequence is CASSRLGGTEAFF. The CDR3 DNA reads TGTGCCAGCTCACGGCTGGGTGGCACTGAAGCTTTCTTT.

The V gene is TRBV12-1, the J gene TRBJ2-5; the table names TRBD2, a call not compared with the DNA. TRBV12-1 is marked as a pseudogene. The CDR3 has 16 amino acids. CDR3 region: CASSLMEGGPQETQYF. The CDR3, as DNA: TGTGCCAGCAGCCTCATGGAGGGAGGGCCCCAAGAGACCCAGTACTTC.

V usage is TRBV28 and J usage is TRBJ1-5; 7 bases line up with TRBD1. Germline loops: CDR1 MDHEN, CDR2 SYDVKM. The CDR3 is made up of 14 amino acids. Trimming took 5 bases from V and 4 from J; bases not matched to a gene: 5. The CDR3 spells CASSPGQRNQPQHF. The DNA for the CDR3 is TGTGCCAGCAGTCCGGGACAGAGGAATCAGCCCCAGCATTTT.

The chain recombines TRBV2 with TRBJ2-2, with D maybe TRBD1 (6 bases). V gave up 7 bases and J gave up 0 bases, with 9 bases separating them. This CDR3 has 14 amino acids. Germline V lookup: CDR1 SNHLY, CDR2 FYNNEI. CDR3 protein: CASTGTSNTGELFF. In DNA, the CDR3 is TGTGCCAGCACCGGGACATCGAACACCGGGGAGCTGTTTTTT.

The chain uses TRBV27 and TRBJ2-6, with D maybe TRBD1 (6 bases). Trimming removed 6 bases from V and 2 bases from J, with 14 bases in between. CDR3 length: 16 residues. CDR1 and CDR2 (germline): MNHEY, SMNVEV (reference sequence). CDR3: CASRATGRAGANVLTF. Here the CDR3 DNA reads TGTGCCAGCAGGGCCACAGGGCGAGCTGGGGCCAACGTCCTGACTTTC. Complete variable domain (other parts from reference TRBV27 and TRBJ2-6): EAQVTQNPRYLITVTGKKLTVTCSQNMNHEYMSWYRQDPGLGLRQIYYSMNVEVTDKGDVPEGYKVSRKEKRNFPLILESPSPNQTSLYFCASRATGRAGANVLTFGAGSRLTVL.

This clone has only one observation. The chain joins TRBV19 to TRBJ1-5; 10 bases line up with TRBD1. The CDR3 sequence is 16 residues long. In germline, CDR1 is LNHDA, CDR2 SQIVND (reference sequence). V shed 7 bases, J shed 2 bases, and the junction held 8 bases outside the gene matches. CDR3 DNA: TGTGCCAGTAAGGGGTTCGGGACAGGGGGCAATCAGCCCCAGCATTTT. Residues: CASKGFGTGGNQPQHF.

Here the CDR3 DNA reads TGTGCCAGCAGCTTATTCTCTCAGCTTGGAAACACCATATATTTT. Protein: CASSLFSQLGNTIYF. The chain joins TRBV7-9 to TRBJ1-3; no reliable D call. The CDR3 totals 15 residues. The V end was cut by 2 bases, the J end by 3 bases, with 11 bases between. Germline V gives CDR1 SEHNR, CDR2 FQNEAQ (reference sequence).

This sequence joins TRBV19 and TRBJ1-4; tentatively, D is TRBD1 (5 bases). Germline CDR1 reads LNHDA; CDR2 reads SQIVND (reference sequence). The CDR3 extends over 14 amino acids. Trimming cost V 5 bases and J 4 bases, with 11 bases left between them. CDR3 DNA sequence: TGTGCCAGTAGTCGGGGCAGTCTTAATGAAAAACTGTTTTTT. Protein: CASSRGSLNEKLFF. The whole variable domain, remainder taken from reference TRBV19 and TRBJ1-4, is DGGITQSPKYLFRKEGQNVTLSCEQNLNHDAMYWYRQDPGQGLRLIYYSQIVNDFQKGDIAEGYSVSREKKESFPLTVTSAQKNPTAFYLCASSRGSLNEKLFFGSGTQLSVL.

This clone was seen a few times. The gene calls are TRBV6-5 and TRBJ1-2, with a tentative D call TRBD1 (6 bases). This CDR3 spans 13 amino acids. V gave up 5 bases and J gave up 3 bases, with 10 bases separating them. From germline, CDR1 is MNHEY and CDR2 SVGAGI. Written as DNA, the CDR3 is TGTGCCAGCAGTCCGACAGGCGACTATGGCTACACCTTC. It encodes CASSPTGDYGYTF.

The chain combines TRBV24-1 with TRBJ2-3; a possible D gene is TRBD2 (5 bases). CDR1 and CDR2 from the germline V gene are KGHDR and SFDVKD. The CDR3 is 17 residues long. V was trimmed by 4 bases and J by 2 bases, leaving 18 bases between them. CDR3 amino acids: CATSEGPGSITTDTQYF. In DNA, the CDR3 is TGTGCCACCAGTGAGGGCCCGGGGTCTATCACCACAGATACGCAGTATTTT.

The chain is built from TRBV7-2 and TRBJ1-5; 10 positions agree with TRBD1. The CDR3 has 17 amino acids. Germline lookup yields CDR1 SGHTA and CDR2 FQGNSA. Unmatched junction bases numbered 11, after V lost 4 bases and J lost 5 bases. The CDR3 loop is CASSSETGGLGDQPQHF. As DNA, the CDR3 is TGTGCCAGCAGCTCAGAGACAGGGGGCCTCGGGGATCAGCCCCAGCATTTT.

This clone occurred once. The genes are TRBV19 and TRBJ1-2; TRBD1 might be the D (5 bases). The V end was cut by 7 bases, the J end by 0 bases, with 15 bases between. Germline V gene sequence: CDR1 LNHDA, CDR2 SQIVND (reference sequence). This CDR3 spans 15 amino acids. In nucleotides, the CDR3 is TGTGCCAGTAACTCCAGGGCCTATTCTAACTATGGCTACACCTTC. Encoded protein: CASNSRAYSNYGYTF.

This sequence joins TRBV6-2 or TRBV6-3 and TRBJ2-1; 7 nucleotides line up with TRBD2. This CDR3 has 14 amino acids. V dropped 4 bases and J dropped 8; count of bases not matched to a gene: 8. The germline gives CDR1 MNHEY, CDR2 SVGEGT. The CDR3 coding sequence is TGTGCCAGCAGTTCTAATCGACTAGCTGATGAGCAGTTCTTC. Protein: CASSSNRLADEQFF.

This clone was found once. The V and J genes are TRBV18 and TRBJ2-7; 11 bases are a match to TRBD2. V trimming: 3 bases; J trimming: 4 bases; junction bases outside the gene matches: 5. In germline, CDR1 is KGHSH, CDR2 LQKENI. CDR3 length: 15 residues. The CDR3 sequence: CASSPTGLAEYEQYF. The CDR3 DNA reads TGTGCCAGCTCACCCACGGGACTAGCGGAATACGAGCAGTACTTC.

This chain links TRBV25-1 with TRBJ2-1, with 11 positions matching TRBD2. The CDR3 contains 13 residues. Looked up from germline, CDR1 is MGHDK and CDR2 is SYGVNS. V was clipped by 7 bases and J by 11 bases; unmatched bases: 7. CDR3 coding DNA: TGTGCCAGCAAAGCTAGCGGGAGGTCTCAGCAGTTCTTC. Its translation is CASKASGRSQQFF.

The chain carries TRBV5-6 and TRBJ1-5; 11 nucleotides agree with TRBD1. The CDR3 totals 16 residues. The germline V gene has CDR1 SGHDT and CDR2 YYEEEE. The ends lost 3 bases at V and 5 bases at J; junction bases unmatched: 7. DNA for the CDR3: TGTGCCAGCAGCTCGGGCGGACAGGGGGCCCATCAGCCCCAGCATTTT. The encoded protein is CASSSGGQGAHQPQHF.

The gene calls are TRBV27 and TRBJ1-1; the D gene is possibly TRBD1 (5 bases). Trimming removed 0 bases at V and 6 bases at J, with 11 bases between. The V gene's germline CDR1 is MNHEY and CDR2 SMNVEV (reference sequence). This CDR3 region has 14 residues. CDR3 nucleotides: TGTGCCAGCAGTTTATCCGGGGTGGGGGCTGAAGCTTTCTTT. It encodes CASSLSGVGAEAFF.

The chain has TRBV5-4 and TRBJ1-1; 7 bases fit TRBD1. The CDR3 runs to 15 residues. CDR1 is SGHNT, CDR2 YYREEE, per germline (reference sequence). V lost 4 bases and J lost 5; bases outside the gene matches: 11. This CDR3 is CASSLRGQLQTEAFF. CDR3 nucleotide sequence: TGTGCCAGCAGCCTGAGGGGACAGCTGCAGACTGAAGCTTTCTTT.

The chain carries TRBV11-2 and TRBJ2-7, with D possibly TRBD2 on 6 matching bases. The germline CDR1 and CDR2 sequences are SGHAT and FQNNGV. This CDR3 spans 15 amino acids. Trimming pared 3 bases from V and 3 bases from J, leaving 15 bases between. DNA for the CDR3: TGTGCCAGCAGCTTCCGGGACTTTGTAGACTACGAGCAGTACTTC. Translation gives CASSFRDFVDYEQYF.

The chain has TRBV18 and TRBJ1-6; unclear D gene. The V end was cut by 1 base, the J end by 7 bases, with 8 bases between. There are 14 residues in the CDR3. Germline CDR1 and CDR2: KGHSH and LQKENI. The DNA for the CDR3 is TGTGCCAGCTCACCACAGACTCAGAATTCACCCCTCCACTTT. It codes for CASSPQTQNSPLHF.

The CDR3 loop is CASSVLQTVLAGGYTF. In DNA, the CDR3 is TGTGCCAGCAGCGTCCTTCAGACTGTCCTAGCTGGAGGCTACACCTTC. The chain joins TRBV9 to TRBJ1-2; D not certain. The CDR3 spans 16 residues. V lost 2 bases and J lost 8, with 22 bases in between. CDR1 SGDLS and CDR2 YYNGEE come from the germline V gene.

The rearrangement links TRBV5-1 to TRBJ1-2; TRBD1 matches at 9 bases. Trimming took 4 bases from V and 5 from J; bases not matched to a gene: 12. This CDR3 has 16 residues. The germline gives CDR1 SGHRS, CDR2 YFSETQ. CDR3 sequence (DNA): TGCGCCAGCAGCGGGGGGTGCGGGACAGGGATTTATGGCTACACCTTC. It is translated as CASSGGCGTGIYGYTF.

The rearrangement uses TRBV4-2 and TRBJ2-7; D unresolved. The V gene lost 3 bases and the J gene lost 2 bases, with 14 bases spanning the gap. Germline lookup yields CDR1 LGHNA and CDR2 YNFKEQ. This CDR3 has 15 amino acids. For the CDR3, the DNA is TGTGCCAGCAGCCAGACGGTCGATCGCCCCTACGAGCAGTACTTC. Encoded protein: CASSQTVDRPYEQYF.

DNA for the CDR3: TGCGCCAGCAGCCGGGAGGCCAGCGGGAAGGTTACCGGGGAGCTGTTTTTT. It yields the protein CASSREASGKVTGELFF. The chain links TRBV4-3 to TRBJ2-2, with 7 bases that match TRBD2. The V gene end was trimmed by 4 bases and the J gene end by 5 bases; junction bases not matched to a gene: 13. Germline-derived CDR1 and CDR2 are LGHNA and YSLEER. This CDR3 has 17 amino acids.